This TCR beta chain was sequenced in a study of cytomegalovirus exposure and HLA in healthy donors. Whole-study findings and limits: Follow-up analysis found HLA locus-dependent TCR association rates, highest for DRB1 and lowest for HLA-C. Productive rates of about 90% or about 30% were seen for most TCR beta V segments in an earlier analysis.

Both 60 Vbeta primers and 13 Jbeta primers went into the PCR. Repertoires were generated with immunoSEQ multiplex PCR, while TCRdb's copy carries only in-frame clones and drops some. Of under 150,000 clones in the sample, approximately 85% are singletons; the top ten hold about 7%. Details on this clone: Its antigen is unknown.

Germline-derived CDR1 and CDR2 are SGHRS and YFSETQ. The trim removed 2 bases at V and 1 base at J, leaving 18 bases unmatched. The CDR3 length is 20 residues. The rearrangement links TRBV5-1 to TRBJ2-3; TRBD2 matches at 8 bases. The material sequenced was PBMCs. This clonotype originated in a woman in her thirties in good health and CMV-seropositive. CDR3 residues: CASSLDAGAMSGGGTDTQYF. DNA for the CDR3: TGCGCCAGCAGCTTAGATGCAGGGGCAATGAGCGGGGGTGGCACAGATACGCAGTATTTT.